The clone carrying this T cell receptor beta chain has only a few counts. The record originates from a study of human T cells and chemical hapten exposure. This CDR3 has 15 residues. Trimming stripped 7 bases from V and 0 bases from J, with 15 bases between. Germline V gene sequence: CDR1 LNHDA, CDR2 SQIVND (reference sequence). Time point meaning: pre-sensitization, week 0. Treatment noted: therapeutic diphenylcyclopropenone sensitization with weekly scalp DPC. The library tagged each cDNA molecule with unique molecular identifiers. Each CDR3 protein gets one entry after TCRdb re-called the RACE reads with MiXCR. The table shows approximately 77,000 distinct CDR3 sequences, with around 15% occurring only once.

The sequence was collected from a woman between 50 and 59 years old with alopecia areata. Some clones in this sample may be carry-over from other donors' samples. Here the sequenced sample was whole blood, taken in connection with sensitization to the hapten diphenylcyclopropenone (DPC). The V and J genes are TRBV19 and TRBJ1-1, with D tentatively TRBD1 (5 bases). The CDR3 spells CASTHSGGLNTEAFF. CDR3 nucleotides: TGTGCCAGTACCCACAGTGGGGGGTTGAACACTGAAGCTTTCTTT.